This T cell receptor (beta chain) was found in a study of radiation and T cells in renal cell carcinoma. Whole-study context: Nephrectomy followed 15 Gy stereotactic body radiation by 4 weeks.

Germline CDR1 is ENHRY and CDR2 is SYGVKD. V was clipped by 7 bases and J by 4 bases, with 14 bases between them. This CDR3 has 13 residues. As to time point: blood 2 weeks post-SBRT. Treatment noted: 15 Gy SBRT to primary tumor, nephrectomy 4 weeks later. The tumor was a clear cell renal cell carcinoma. Using immunoSEQ multiplex PCR, the repertoire was profiled, and TCRdb retains in-frame clones only, with some absent. Among 95,000 to 150,000 clones, around 81% were seen once, and the ten largest hold 5% to 6.5%. The study, taken as a whole, reports: From baseline, blood top tumor clonotypes peaked at 2 weeks post-radiation. Pretreatment tumor biopsies were lacking, so baseline clonotypes are unknown.

On this clone itself: Its antigen is unidentified.

Source: blood, taken from a patient whose treatment included radiotherapy and nephrectomy. V is TRBV10-3 and J is TRBJ2-7, with D uncertain. This TCR came from a man in his fifties with renal cell carcinoma. CDR3 in amino acids: CAITTGLAYEQYF. The CDR3 DNA reads as TGTGCCATCACGACGGGCCTCGCTTACGAGCAGTACTTC.